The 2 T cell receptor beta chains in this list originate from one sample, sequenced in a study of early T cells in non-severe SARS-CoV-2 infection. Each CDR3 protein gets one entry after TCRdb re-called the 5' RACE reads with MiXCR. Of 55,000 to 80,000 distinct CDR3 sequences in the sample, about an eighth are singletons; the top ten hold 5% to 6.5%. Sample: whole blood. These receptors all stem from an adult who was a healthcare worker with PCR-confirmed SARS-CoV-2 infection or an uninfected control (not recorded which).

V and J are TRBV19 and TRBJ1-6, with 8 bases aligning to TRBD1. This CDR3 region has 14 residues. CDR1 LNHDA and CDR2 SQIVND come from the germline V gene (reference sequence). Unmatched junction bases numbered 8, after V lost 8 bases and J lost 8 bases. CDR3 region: CASDWTGRDSPLHF. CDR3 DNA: TGTGCCAGTGATTGGACAGGGCGGGATTCACCCCTCCACTTT.

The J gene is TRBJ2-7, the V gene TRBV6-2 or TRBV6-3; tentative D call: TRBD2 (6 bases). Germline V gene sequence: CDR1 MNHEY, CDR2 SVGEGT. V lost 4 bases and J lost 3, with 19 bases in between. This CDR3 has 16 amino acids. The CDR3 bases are TGTGCCAGCAGTTCATATATGTCGACTAGGAGCTACGAGCAGTACTTC. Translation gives CASSSYMSTRSYEQYF.